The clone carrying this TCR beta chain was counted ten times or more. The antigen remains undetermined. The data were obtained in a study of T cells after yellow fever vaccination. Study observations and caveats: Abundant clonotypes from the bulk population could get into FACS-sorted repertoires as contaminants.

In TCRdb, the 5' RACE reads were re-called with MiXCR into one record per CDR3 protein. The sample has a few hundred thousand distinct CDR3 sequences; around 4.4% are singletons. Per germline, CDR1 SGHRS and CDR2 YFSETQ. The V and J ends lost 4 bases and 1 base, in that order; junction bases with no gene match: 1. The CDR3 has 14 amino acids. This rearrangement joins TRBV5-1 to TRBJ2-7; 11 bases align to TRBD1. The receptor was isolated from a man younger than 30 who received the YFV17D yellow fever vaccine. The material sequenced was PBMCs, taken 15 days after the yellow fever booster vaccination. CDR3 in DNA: TGCGCCAGCAGCGGACAGGGGGCGTCCTACGAGCAGTACTTC. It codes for CASSGQGASYEQYF.